This entry describes one TCR beta chain. What it recognizes is unknown. These data originate in a study of T cell responses to AZD1222 COVID-19 vaccine. Regarding the study as a whole: After the peak T cell response, and only then, were repertoires sampled. Reports indicate that nearly half of spike-specific TCRs are directed at unmutated variant regions. In a largely white British group with more females than males, clonal diversity was possibly underestimated.

Germline V CDR1 and CDR2: SGHTA, FQGNSA. This CDR3 is 13 amino acids long. With V trimmed by 0 bases and J by 8 bases, 0 bases remained unmatched. TCRdb's table, derived via immunoSEQ multiplex PCR, lists solely in-frame clones and lacks some. The data hold more than 90,000 clones, with around 87% observed a single time. This sequence originates from an adult who received the AZD1222 COVID-19 vaccine. This chain uses TRBV7-2 with TRBJ1-4; 7 nucleotides agree with TRBD1. The material was peripheral blood, obtained 28 days after the second AZD1222 dose. The CDR3, as DNA: TGTGCCAGCAGCTTAGCGACAGGGGAAAAACTGTTTTTT. Amino acid sequence: CASSLATGEKLFF.